Reported below is one T cell receptor (beta chain). The data originate from a study of blood T cell repertoires in COVID-19. The V gene lost 4 bases and the J gene lost 1 base, with 14 bases spanning the gap. CDR3 length: 16 amino acids. CDR1 is LGHNA, CDR2 YNFKEQ, per germline. Those who participated ranged in age from 18 to 89 years and resided in about two dozen US areas. Generated by immunoSEQ multiplex PCR, the TCRdb table keeps only in-frame clones and is missing some. The data hold about 220,000 clones, with around 82% observed a single time. The receptor was derived from a woman between 50 and 59 years old who had been exposed to COVID-19. The chain combines TRBV4-2 with TRBJ2-1; tentative D call: TRBD2 (6 bases). Sequencing was performed on PBMCs or T cells enriched from blood (not recorded which). The CDR3 reads CASSPATSRSYNEQFF. As DNA, the CDR3 is TGTGCCAGCAGCCCGGCTACTAGCAGGTCCTACAATGAGCAGTTCTTC.